Listed below are T cell receptor beta chains from one sample, sequenced in a study of blood T cell repertoires in COVID-19. TCRdb keeps only in-frame clones here, not all; method: immunoSEQ multiplex PCR. The sample includes 26,000 or so clones, 87% of them seen just once. Specimen: peripheral blood. The receptors here all came from a human donor in a cohort sampled during active COVID-19. CDR3s include the opening cysteine and the closing phenylalanine or tryptophan. The order of the fields is clone size, D gene, V gene, CDR3 length, J gene, CDR3 DNA, CDR3 protein. A D gene is named only where the DNA matches it firmly. Expanded clones are given a class, and other clones once, few, many or no size at all.

clone_size: few; d_call: .; v_call: TRBV25-1; cdr3_length: 14; j_call: TRBJ1-5; cdr3_nt: TGTGCCAGCAGTGATTACAGCTGGAATCAGCCCCAGCATTTT; cdr3_aa: CASSDYSWNQPQHF
clone_size: .; d_call: .; v_call: TRBV15; cdr3_length: 13; j_call: TRBJ2-5; cdr3_nt: TGTGCCACCAGCAAGGATGTTACGGGAACCCAGTACTTC; cdr3_aa: CATSKDVTGTQYF
clone_size: .; d_call: .; v_call: TRBV4-1; cdr3_length: 15; j_call: TRBJ2-3; cdr3_nt: TGCGCCAGCAGCCACCCAGGGGGGCTTGGAGATACGCAGTATTTT; cdr3_aa: CASSHPGGLGDTQYF
clone_size: .; d_call: .; v_call: TRBV19; cdr3_length: 17; j_call: TRBJ2-1; cdr3_nt: TGTGCCAGTAGTACCGCTTTGACTAGGTTCCCCTACAATGAGCAGTTCTTC; cdr3_aa: CASSTALTRFPYNEQFF
clone_size: .; d_call: .; v_call: TRBV12-5; cdr3_length: 13; j_call: TRBJ2-7; cdr3_nt: TGTGCTAGTGGTTTGCCCCGGGGCTACGAGCAGTACTTC; cdr3_aa: CASGLPRGYEQYF
clone_size: once; d_call: TRBD2; v_call: TRBV4-2; cdr3_length: 15; j_call: TRBJ2-3; cdr3_nt: TGTGCCAGCAGCCGAGGGACTAGCGGGGGAGATACGCAGTATTTT; cdr3_aa: CASSRGTSGGDTQYF
clone_size: few; d_call: TRBD1; v_call: TRBV7-8; cdr3_length: 21; j_call: TRBJ2-1; cdr3_nt: TGTGCCAGCAGCTTAGCGCACGGGATAGGGGGCTTTGGTACGGGTGGCAATGAGCAGTTCTTC; cdr3_aa: CASSLAHGIGGFGTGGNEQFF
clone_size: .; d_call: .; v_call: TRBV21-1; cdr3_length: 16; j_call: TRBJ1-3; cdr3_nt: TGTGCCAGCAGCAACCCGAGGAGGGGTACTGGAAACACCATATATTTT; cdr3_aa: CASSNPRRGTGNTIYF
clone_size: .; d_call: .; v_call: TRBV5-1; cdr3_length: 14; j_call: TRBJ2-7; cdr3_nt: TGCGCCAGCAGCTCGTCAGGGAACCGCTACGAGCAGTACTTC; cdr3_aa: CASSSSGNRYEQYF
clone_size: .; d_call: .; v_call: TRBV6-5; cdr3_length: 16; j_call: TRBJ2-2; cdr3_nt: TGTGCCAGCAGTTACTTCCAGATATCGAACACCGGGGAGCTGTTTTTT; cdr3_aa: CASSYFQISNTGELFF
clone_size: .; d_call: TRBD2; v_call: TRBV7-3; cdr3_length: 16; j_call: TRBJ2-3; cdr3_nt: TGTGCCAGCAGCGACGCAGGACTAGCGGGGTACTCTACGCAGTATTTT; cdr3_aa: CASSDAGLAGYSTQYF
clone_size: medium-sized; d_call: TRBD1; v_call: TRBV11-2; cdr3_length: 15; j_call: TRBJ2-1; cdr3_nt: TGTGCCAGCAGCTTAGATGGGACAGGGTACAATGAGCAGTTCTTC; cdr3_aa: CASSLDGTGYNEQFF
clone_size: once; d_call: .; v_call: TRBV3-1/TRBV3-2; cdr3_length: 13; j_call: TRBJ2-5; cdr3_nt: TGTGCCGCCTGCTGGGGAGAACAAGAGACCCAGTACTTC; cdr3_aa: CAACWGEQETQYF
clone_size: .; d_call: .; v_call: TRBV11-2; cdr3_length: 16; j_call: TRBJ2-1; cdr3_nt: TGTGCCAGCAGCCCTCCCCGTGGGGCCGGCTACAATGAGCAGTTCTTC; cdr3_aa: CASSPPRGAGYNEQFF
clone_size: .; d_call: .; v_call: TRBV18; cdr3_length: 17; j_call: TRBJ2-7; cdr3_nt: TGTGCCAGCTCACCATTTTCCCCCCGGGACTCTTCCTACGAGCAGTACTTC; cdr3_aa: CASSPFSPRDSSYEQYF
clone_size: .; d_call: .; v_call: TRBV5-4; cdr3_length: 15; j_call: TRBJ1-1; cdr3_nt: TGTGCCAGCAGCTTGGGTGGGGCCGGGAGGGCTGAAGCTTTCTTT; cdr3_aa: CASSLGGAGRAEAFF
clone_size: .; d_call: TRBD1; v_call: TRBV19; cdr3_length: 13; j_call: TRBJ2-7; cdr3_nt: TGTGCCGGGGACAGGGGCTTACCCTACGAGCAGTACTTC; cdr3_aa: CAGDRGLPYEQYF
clone_size: .; d_call: .; v_call: TRBV4-1; cdr3_length: 16; j_call: TRBJ1-2; cdr3_nt: TGCGCCAGCAGCCAAGATGCGGACAGCCCTGGATATGGCTACACCTTC; cdr3_aa: CASSQDADSPGYGYTF
clone_size: .; d_call: .; v_call: TRBV28; cdr3_length: 18; j_call: TRBJ2-5; cdr3_nt: TGTGCCAGCAGTAACCCTGGATCCGGAGGACCGACGCAAGAGACCCAGTACTTC; cdr3_aa: CASSNPGSGGPTQETQYF
clone_size: once; d_call: .; v_call: TRBV28; cdr3_length: 15; j_call: TRBJ1-1; cdr3_nt: TGTGCCAGCAGTCCTTGGGAGGCGATGAACACTGAAGCTTTCTTT; cdr3_aa: CASSPWEAMNTEAFF
clone_size: .; d_call: TRBD2; v_call: TRBV3-1/TRBV3-2; cdr3_length: 21; j_call: TRBJ2-3; cdr3_nt: TGTGCCAGCAGCCAAGAGCCTCCGGGAGGTAGTTCGGCGGGGATCACAGATACGCAGTATTTT; cdr3_aa: CASSQEPPGGSSAGITDTQYF
clone_size: .; d_call: .; v_call: TRBV11-1; cdr3_length: 16; j_call: TRBJ1-2; cdr3_nt: TGTGCCAGCAGCGGACACTCCTGGGACAATAACTATGGCTACACCTTC; cdr3_aa: CASSGHSWDNNYGYTF
clone_size: .; d_call: .; v_call: TRBV6-5; cdr3_length: 13; j_call: TRBJ1-2; cdr3_nt: TGTGCCAGCAGTCCGTCTCTAAACTATGGCTACACCTTC; cdr3_aa: CASSPSLNYGYTF
clone_size: .; d_call: .; v_call: TRBV6-5; cdr3_length: 14; j_call: TRBJ2-2; cdr3_nt: TGTGCCAGCAGAGACAGACCAGGTGGCGGGGAGCTGTTTTTT; cdr3_aa: CASRDRPGGGELFF
clone_size: .; d_call: .; v_call: TRBV27; cdr3_length: 13; j_call: TRBJ1-2; cdr3_nt: TGTGCCAGCAGTCCCCTTAGTGGCTATGGCTACACCTTC; cdr3_aa: CASSPLSGYGYTF
clone_size: few; d_call: .; v_call: TRBV10-2; cdr3_length: 15; j_call: TRBJ1-5; cdr3_nt: TGCGCCAGCAGTGAGTCGAACAGGGGCAATCAGCCCCAGCATTTT; cdr3_aa: CASSESNRGNQPQHF